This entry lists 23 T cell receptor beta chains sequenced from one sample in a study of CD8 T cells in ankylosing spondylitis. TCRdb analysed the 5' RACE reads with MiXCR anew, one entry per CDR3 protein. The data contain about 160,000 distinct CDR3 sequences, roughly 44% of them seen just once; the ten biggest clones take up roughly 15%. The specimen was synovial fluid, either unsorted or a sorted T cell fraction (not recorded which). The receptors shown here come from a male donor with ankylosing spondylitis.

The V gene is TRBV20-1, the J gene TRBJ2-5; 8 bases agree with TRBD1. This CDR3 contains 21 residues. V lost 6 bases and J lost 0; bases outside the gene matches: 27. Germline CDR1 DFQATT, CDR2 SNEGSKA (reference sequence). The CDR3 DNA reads TGCAGTGCCTCAACCTGGTCCAAGGACAGGGCCCCGACTTATGACCAAGAGACCCAGTACTTC. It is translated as CSASTWSKDRAPTYDQETQYF.

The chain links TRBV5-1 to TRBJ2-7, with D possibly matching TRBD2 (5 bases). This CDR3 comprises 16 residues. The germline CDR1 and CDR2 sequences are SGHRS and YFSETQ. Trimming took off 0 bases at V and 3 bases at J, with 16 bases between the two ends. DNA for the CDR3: TGCGCCAGCAGCTTGGAAGGACTTATTACGATCTACGAGCAGTACTTC. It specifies CASSLEGLITIYEQYF.

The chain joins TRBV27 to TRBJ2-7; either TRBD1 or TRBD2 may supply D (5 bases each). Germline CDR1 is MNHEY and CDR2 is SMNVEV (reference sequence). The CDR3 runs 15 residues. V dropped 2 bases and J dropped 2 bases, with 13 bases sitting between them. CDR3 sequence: CASSLLFGTAYEQYF. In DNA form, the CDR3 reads TGTGCCAGCAGTTTACTCTTCGGGACGGCCTACGAGCAGTACTTC.

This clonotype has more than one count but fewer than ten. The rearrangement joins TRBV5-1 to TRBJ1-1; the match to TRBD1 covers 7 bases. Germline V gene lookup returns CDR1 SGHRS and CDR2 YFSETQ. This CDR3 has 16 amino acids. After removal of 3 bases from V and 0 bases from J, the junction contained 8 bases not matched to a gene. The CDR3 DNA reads TGCGCCAGCAGCTCCGAACGACAGGGCCTGAACACTGAAGCTTTCTTT. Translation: CASSSERQGLNTEAFF.

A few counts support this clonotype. The CDR3 DNA sequence: TGCAGTGCTAGAGATGGGACTAGCGGGAGGTTTTTCACAGATACGCAGTATTTT. It yields the protein CSARDGTSGRFFTDTQYF. The J gene is TRBJ2-3, the V gene TRBV20-1; 15 bases fit TRBD2. Germline assignment: CDR1 DFQATT and CDR2 SNEGSKA (reference sequence). V dropped 0 bases and J dropped 2; count of bases not matched to a gene: 6. CDR3 size: 18 residues.

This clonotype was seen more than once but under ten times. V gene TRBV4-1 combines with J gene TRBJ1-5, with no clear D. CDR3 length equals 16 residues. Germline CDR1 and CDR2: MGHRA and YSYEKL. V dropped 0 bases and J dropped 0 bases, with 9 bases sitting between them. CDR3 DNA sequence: TGCGCCAGCAGCCAAGAAGGGATGAATAGCAATCAGCCCCAGCATTTT. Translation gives CASSQEGMNSNQPQHF.

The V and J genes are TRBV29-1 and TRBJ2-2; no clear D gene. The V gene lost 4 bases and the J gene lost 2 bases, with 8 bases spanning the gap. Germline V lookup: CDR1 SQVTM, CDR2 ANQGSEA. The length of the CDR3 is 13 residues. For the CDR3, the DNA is TGCAGCGTTGTCTTCCAAAACACCGGGGAGCTGTTTTTT. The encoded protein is CSVVFQNTGELFF.

For the CDR3, the DNA is TGTGCCAGCAGCTTCCCGTTAGCGGGAGCCTACGAGCAGTACTTC. Its translation: CASSFPLAGAYEQYF. The chain has TRBV5-6 and TRBJ2-7, with 9 bases lining up with TRBD2. Germline V gene data show CDR1 as SGHDT and CDR2 as YYEEEE. The trim removed 2 bases at V and 2 bases at J, leaving 5 bases unmatched. The CDR3 has 15 amino acids.

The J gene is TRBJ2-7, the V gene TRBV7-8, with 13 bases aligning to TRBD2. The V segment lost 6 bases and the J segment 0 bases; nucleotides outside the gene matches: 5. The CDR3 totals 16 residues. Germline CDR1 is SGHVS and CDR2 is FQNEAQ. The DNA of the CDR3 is TGTGCCAGCAGTCTCCGACTAGCGGGGGGCTCCTACGAGCAGTACTTC. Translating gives CASSLRLAGGSYEQYF.

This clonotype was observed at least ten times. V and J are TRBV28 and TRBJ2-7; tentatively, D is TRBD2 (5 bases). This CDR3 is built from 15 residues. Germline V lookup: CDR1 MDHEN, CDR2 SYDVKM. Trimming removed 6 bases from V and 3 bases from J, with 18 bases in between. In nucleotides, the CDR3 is TGTGCCAGCAGCGAGGTCCCTAGCCACCTCTACGAGCAGTACTTC. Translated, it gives CASSEVPSHLYEQYF.

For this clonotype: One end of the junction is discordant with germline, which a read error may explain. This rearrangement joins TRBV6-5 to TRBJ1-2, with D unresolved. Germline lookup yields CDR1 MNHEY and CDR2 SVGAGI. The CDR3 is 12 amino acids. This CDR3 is CASSYSNSGYTF. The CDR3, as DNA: TGTGCCAGCAGTTACTCGAACTCTGGCTACACCTTC.

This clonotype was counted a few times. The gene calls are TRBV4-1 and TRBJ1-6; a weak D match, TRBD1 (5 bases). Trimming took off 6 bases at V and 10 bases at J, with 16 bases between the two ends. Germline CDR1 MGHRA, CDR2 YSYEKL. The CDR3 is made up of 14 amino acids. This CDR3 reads CASSPPGGVSPLHF. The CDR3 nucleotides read TGCGCCAGCAGTCCCCCGGGAGGGGTCTCACCCCTCCACTTT.

The DNA for the CDR3 is TGTGCCAGTAGTCTTCTGGGCCCTAGCGGGACTGAAGCTTTCTTT. Its translation is CASSLLGPSGTEAFF. J is TRBJ1-1 and V is TRBV19; D unresolved. The CDR3 runs 15 residues. With 5 bases removed from V and 5 bases from J, the gap between germline ends came to 18 bases. Germline CDR1 LNHDA, CDR2 SQIVND (reference sequence).

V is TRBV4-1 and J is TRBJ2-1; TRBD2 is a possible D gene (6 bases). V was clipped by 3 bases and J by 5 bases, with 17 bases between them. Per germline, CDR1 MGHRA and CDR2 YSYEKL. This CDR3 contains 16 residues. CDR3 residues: CASSQRAGYRHNEQFF. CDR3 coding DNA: TGCGCCAGCAGCCAGCGGGCGGGGTACCGACACAATGAGCAGTTCTTC.

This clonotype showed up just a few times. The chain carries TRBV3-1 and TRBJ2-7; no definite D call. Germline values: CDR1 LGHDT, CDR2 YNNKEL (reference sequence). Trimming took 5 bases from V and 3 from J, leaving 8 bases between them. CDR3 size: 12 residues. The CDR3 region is CASSVWGYEQYF. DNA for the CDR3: TGTGCCAGCAGCGTCTGGGGCTACGAGCAGTACTTC.

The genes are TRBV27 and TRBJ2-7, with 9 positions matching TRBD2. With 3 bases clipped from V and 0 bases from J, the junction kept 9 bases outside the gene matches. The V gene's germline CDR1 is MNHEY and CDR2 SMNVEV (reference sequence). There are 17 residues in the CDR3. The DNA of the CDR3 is TGTGCCAGCAGTTTGGGTGGACTAGCGTCTAGCTCCTACGAGCAGTACTTC. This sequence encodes CASSLGGLASSSYEQYF.

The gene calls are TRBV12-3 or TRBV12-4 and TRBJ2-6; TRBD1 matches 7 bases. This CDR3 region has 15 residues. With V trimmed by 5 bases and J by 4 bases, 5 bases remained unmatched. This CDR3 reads CASSRQGAGANVLTF. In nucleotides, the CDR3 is TGTGCCAGCAGTCGACAGGGTGCAGGGGCCAACGTCCTGACTTTC.

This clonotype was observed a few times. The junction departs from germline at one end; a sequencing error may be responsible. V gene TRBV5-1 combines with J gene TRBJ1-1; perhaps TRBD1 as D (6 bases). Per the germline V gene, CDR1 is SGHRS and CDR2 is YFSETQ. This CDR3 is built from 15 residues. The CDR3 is CASRLGTRVRTEAFF. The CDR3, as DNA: TGCGCCAGCCGCTTGGGGACACGGGTTCGGACTGAAGCTTTCTTT.

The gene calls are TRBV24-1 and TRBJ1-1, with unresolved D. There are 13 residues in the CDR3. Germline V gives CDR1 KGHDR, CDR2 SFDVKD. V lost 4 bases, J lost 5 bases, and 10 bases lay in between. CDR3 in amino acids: CATSDPGSTEAFF. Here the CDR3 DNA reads TGTGCCACCAGTGACCCCGGGAGTACTGAAGCTTTCTTT.

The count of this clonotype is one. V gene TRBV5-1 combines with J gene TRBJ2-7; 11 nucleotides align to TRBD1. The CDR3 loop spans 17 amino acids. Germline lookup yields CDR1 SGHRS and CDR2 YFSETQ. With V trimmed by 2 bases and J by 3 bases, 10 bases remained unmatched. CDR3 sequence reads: CASSLQRTGTGGYEQYF. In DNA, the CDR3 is TGCGCCAGCAGCTTACAGAGAACCGGGACAGGGGGCTACGAGCAGTACTTC.

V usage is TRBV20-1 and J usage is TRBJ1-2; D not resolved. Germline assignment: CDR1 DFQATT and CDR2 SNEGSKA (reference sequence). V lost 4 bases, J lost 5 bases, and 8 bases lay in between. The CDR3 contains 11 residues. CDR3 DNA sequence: TGCAGTGCTACGCTGTCGTATGGCTACACCTTC. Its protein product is CSATLSYGYTF.

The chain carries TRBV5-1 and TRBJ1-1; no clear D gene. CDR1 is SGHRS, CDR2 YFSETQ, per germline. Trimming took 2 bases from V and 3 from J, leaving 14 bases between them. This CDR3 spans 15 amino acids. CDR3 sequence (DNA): TGCGCCAGCAGCTTAGGAGCGGGCGGGGACACTGAAGCTTTCTTT. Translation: CASSLGAGGDTEAFF.

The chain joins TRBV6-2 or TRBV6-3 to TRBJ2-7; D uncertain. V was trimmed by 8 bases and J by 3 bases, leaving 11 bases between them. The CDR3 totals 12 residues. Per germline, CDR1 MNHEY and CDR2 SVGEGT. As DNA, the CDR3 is TGTGCCAGCGGCCCCCGGATCTACGAGCAGTACTTC. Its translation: CASGPRIYEQYF.